The T cell receptor (beta chain) described here comes from a study of siplizumab effects on memory and regulatory T cells. The study's findings and limits: Proliferating siplizumab-culture Treg suppressive function went unconfirmed. Greater diversity than memory cells seemed evident in naive T cells, which also appeared to be major alloresponse contributors.

About 10^5 TCR templates per sample were sequenced. Profiled with immunoSEQ multiplex PCR; TCRdb holds only in-frame clones, not every one. The top ten hold roughly 3.8% of the sample, which has tens of thousands of clones, 70% to 90% seen once. The CDR3 is 14 residues long. Deletions cut 3 bases from V and 5 bases from J, with 13 bases between. Per the germline V gene, CDR1 is MGHRA and CDR2 is YSYEKL. Concerning this clone itself: Its cognate antigen is unknown.

V usage is TRBV4-1 and J usage is TRBJ1-2; D unclear. Sequencing was performed on memory CD4+ T cells sorted from blood. This clonotype was sampled from a human donor in good health. The CDR3 sequence: CASSHPAVPYGYTF. CDR3 coding DNA: TGCGCCAGCAGCCACCCAGCGGTCCCATATGGCTACACCTTC.